This paragraph covers one T cell receptor (beta chain) sequence. These data originate in a study of T cell responses to AZD1222 COVID-19 vaccine. This CDR3 is built from 14 residues. CDR1 MDHEN and CDR2 SYDVKM come from the germline V gene. The germline V and J ends were trimmed by 5 bases and 3 bases, with 14 bases remaining between them. Data came from immunoSEQ multiplex PCR; TCRdb stores just in-frame clones and leaves some out. The sample lists approximately 190,000 clones, about 87% seen once, with 2.7% in the top ten. The TCR sequence derives from an adult in good health. The sample here was peripheral blood, taken on day 0 of MenACWY control vaccination. This chain joins TRBV28 and TRBJ2-7; maybe TRBD2 (6 bases). The CDR3: CASSPGVGGYEQYF. CDR3 bases: TGTGCCAGCAGTCCGGGTGTGGGGGGCTACGAGCAGTACTTC.